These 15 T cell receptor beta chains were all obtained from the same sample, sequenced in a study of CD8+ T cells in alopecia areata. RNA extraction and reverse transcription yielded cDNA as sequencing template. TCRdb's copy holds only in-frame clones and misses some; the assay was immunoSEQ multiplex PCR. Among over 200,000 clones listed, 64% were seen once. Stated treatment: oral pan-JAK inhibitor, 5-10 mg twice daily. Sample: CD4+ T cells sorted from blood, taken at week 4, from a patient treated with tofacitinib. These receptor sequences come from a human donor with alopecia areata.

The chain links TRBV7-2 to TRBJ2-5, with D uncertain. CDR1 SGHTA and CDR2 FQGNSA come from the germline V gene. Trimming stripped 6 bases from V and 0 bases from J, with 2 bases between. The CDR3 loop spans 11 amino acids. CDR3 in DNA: TGTGCCAGCAGGGACCAAGAGACCCAGTACTTC. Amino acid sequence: CASRDQETQYF.

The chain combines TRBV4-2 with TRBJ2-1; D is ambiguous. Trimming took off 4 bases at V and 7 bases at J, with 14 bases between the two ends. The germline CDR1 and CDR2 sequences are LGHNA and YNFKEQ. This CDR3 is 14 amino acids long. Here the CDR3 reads CASSLELSGNEQFF. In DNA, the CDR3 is TGTGCCAGCAGCCTTGAGCTGTCAGGAAATGAGCAGTTCTTC.

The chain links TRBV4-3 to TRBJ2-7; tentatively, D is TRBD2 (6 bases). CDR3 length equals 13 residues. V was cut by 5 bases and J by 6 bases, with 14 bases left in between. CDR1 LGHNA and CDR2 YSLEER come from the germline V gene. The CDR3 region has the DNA TGCGCCAGCAGCGCCCTCGGGGGATCCGAGCAGTACTTC. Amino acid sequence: CASSALGGSEQYF.

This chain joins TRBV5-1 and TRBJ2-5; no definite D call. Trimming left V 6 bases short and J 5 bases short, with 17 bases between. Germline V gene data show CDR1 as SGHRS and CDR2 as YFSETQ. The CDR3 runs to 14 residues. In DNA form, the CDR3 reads TGCGCCAGCACCCTTCACCCGGGCCGGGAGACCCAGTACTTC. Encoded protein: CASTLHPGRETQYF.

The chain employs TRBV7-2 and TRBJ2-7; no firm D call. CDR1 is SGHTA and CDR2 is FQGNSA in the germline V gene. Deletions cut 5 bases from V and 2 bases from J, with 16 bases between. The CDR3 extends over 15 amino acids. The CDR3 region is CASSPQVGGTYEQYF. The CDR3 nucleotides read TGTGCCAGCAGCCCCCAGGTGGGCGGTACCTACGAGCAGTACTTC.

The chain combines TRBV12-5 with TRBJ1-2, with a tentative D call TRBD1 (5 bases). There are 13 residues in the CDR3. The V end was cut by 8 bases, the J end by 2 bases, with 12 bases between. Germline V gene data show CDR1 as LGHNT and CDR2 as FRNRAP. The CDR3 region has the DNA TGTGCTAGTAGCTCCAGGGAGAACTATGGCTACACCTTC. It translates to CASSSRENYGYTF.

CDR3 protein: CASSLAVSTEAFF. The CDR3 coding sequence is TGTGCCAGCAGCTTAGCTGTGAGCACTGAAGCTTTCTTT. The chain has TRBV7-2 and TRBJ1-1; D not resolved. V was clipped by 0 bases and J by 4 bases, with 6 bases between them. The CDR3 sequence is 13 residues long. Germline-derived CDR1 and CDR2 are SGHTA and FQGNSA.

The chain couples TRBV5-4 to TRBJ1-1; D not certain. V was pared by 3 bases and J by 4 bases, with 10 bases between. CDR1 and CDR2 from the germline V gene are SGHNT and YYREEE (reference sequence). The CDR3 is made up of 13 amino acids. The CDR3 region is CASSSAVGTEAFF. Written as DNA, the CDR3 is TGTGCCAGCAGCTCCGCGGTGGGCACTGAAGCTTTCTTT.

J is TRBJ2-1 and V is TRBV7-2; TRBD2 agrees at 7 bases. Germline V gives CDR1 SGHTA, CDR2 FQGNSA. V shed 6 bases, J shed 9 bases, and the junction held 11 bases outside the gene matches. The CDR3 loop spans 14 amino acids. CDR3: CASREGRGVGEQFF. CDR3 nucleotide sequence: TGTGCCAGCAGGGAGGGACGGGGGGTCGGTGAGCAGTTCTTC. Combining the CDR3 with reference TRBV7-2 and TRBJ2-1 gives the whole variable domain GAGVSQSPSNKVTEKGKDVELRCDPISGHTALYWYRQSLGQGLEFLIYFQGNSAPDKSGLPSDRFSAERTGGSVSTLTIQRTQQEDSAVYLCASREGRGVGEQFFGPGTRLTVL.

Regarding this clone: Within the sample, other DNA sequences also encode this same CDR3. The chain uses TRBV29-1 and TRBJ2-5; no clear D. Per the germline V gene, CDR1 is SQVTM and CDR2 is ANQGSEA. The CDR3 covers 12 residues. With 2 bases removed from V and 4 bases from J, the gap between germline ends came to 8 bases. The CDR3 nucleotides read TGCAGCGTTGAACTGGGCGGAGAGACCCAGTACTTC. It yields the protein CSVELGGETQYF. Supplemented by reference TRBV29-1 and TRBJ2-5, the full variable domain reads SAVISQKPSRDICQRGTSLTIQCQVDSQVTMMFWYRQQPGQSLTLIATANQGSEATYESGFVIDKFPISRPNLTFSTLTVSNMSPEDSSIYLCSVELGGETQYFGPGTRLLVL.

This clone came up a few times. The CDR3 is CSVSAGRNIQYF. The CDR3 coding sequence is TGCAGCGTCTCCGCCGGCAGAAACATTCAGTACTTC. This chain joins TRBV29-1 and TRBJ2-4; D not certain. Germline values: CDR1 SQVTM, CDR2 ANQGSEA. The ends were cut back, 6 bases at V and 6 bases at J, with 12 bases in the middle. The CDR3 has 12 amino acids.

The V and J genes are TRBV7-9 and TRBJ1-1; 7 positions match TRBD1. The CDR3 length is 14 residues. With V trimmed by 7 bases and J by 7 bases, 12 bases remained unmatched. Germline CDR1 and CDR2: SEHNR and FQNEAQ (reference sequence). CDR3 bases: TGTGCCAGCACCCCCGGGACAGCCGGGGTTGAAGCTTTCTTT. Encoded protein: CASTPGTAGVEAFF.

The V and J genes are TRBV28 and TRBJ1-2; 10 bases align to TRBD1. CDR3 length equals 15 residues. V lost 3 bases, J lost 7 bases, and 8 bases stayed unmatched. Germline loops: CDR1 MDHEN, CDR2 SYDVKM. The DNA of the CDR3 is TGTGCCAGCAGTTTTTCGGACAGGGGGTACGGTGGCTACACCTTC. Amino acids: CASSFSDRGYGGYTF.

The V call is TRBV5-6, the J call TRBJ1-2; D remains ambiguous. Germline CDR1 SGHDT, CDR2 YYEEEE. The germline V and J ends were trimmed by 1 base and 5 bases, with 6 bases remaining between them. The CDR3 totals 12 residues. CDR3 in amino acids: CASSLRSYGYTF. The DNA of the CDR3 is TGTGCCAGCAGCTTGCGGAGTTATGGCTACACCTTC.

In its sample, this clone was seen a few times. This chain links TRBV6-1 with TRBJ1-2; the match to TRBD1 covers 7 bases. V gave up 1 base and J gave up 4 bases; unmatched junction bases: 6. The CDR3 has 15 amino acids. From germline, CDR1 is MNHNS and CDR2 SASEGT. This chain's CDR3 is CASSEGQGGPYGYTF. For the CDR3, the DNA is TGTGCCAGCAGTGAAGGTCAGGGGGGGCCCTATGGCTACACCTTC.